What follows are 3 T cell receptor beta chains derived from one specimen sequenced in a study of T cells in Graves' hyperthyroidism and ophthalmopathy. Amplified TCR beta CDR3 regions derived from RNA transcripts. HTBI primers were used for first-round RT-PCR of the TCR CDR3. A single record per CDR3 protein comes from TCRdb applying MiXCR to the multiplex PCR reads. Of approximately 410,000 distinct CDR3 sequences listed, approximately 15% are singletons. The sequencing sample was made of blood. Receptors originate from a man younger than 35 with Graves' ophthalmopathy.

This clonotype was seen repeatedly, ten times or more. The V call is TRBV10-2, the J call TRBJ2-7, with D possibly being TRBD2 (6 bases). CDR3 size: 14 residues. Trimming removed 11 bases at V and 2 bases at J, with 19 bases between. Germline lookup yields CDR1 WSHSY and CDR2 SAAADI. The CDR3 spells CAGGLDTSPYEQYF. For the CDR3, the DNA is TGCGCCGGAGGGTTGGACACCTCTCCCTACGAGCAGTACTTC.

This clonotype was counted many times. This CDR3 reads CASSYLPANTGELFF. CDR3 nucleotides: TGTGCCAGCAGTTATCTCCCCGCGAACACCGGGGAGCTGTTTTTT. This sequence joins TRBV6-2 or TRBV6-3 and TRBJ2-2; D gene uncertain. The CDR3 totals 15 residues. The germline CDR1 and CDR2 sequences are MNHEY and SVGEGT. V gave up 3 bases and J gave up 0 bases, with 8 bases separating them.

This clonotype has a count of ten or more. The chain is built from TRBV27 and TRBJ2-3; 10 positions match TRBD2. Germline values: CDR1 MNHEY, CDR2 SMNVEV (reference sequence). The V segment lost 3 bases and the J segment 7 bases; nucleotides outside the gene matches: 10. The CDR3 is 16 residues long. In DNA form, the CDR3 reads TGTGCCAGCAGTTTTCGGCTAGCGGGAGACGGAAATACGCAGTATTTT. Its protein is CASSFRLAGDGNTQYF.